The 9 T cell receptor beta chains below come from one sample, sequenced in a study of T cell responses to AZD1222 COVID-19 vaccine. Clones were read by immunoSEQ multiplex PCR, and TCRdb kept only the in-frame ones, dropping some. The sample holds over 95,000 clones, about 83% seen once. The source material was peripheral blood, sampled on day 0 of AZD1222 vaccination. These TCRs come from an adult in good health.

The chain links TRBV19 to TRBJ2-2, with 7 bases fitting TRBD2. CDR1 and CDR2 from the germline V gene are LNHDA and SQIVND (reference sequence). This CDR3 comprises 16 residues. V gave up 2 bases and J gave up 4 bases; unmatched junction bases: 7. This CDR3 is CASSIQLATSTGELFF. CDR3 coding DNA: TGTGCCAGTAGTATACAACTAGCGACGAGCACCGGGGAGCTGTTTTTT.

This rearrangement joins TRBV19 to TRBJ2-2, with D possibly being TRBD2 (6 bases). Trimming removed 1 base at V and 6 bases at J, with 9 bases between. The CDR3 has 14 amino acids. Germline values: CDR1 LNHDA, CDR2 SQIVND (reference sequence). The CDR3: CASSIGGAAGELFF. CDR3 nucleotides: TGTGCCAGTAGTATAGGCGGGGCGGCCGGGGAGCTGTTTTTT.

V and J are TRBV6-1 and TRBJ2-1; D is unresolved. Germline V gives CDR1 MNHNS, CDR2 SASEGT. The V end was cut by 3 bases, the J end by 4 bases, with 4 bases between. The CDR3 is made up of 12 amino acids. For the CDR3, the DNA is TGTGCCAGCAGTGAGGTATACAATGAGCAGTTCTTC. It specifies CASSEVYNEQFF.

V usage is TRBV27 and J usage is TRBJ2-3; D is possibly TRBD1 (5 bases). The V end lost 4 bases, the J end lost 3 bases, and 14 bases lay between the germline ends. This CDR3 is built from 15 residues. Germline V gene lookup returns CDR1 MNHEY and CDR2 SMNVEV (reference sequence). DNA of the CDR3: TGTGCCAGCAGTTCCCGCAGGGTGGGGACAGATACGCAGTATTTT. Its protein product is CASSSRRVGTDTQYF.

J is TRBJ2-7 and V is TRBV5-1; tentative D call: TRBD1 (6 bases). V lost 3 bases and J 3 bases, leaving 7 bases between the germline ends. This CDR3 contains 12 residues. From germline, CDR1 is SGHRS and CDR2 YFSETQ. The CDR3 spells CASSSQGYEQYF. The CDR3 DNA reads as TGCGCCAGCAGCTCACAGGGCTACGAGCAGTACTTC.

The chain combines TRBV29-1 with TRBJ1-3; possibly TRBD1 for D (6 bases). The CDR3 sequence is 13 residues long. CDR1 is SQVTM, CDR2 ANQGSEA, per germline. V lost 6 bases to trimming and J lost 4 bases, with 13 bases between them. Written as DNA, the CDR3 is TGCAGCGTATGGACAGTCGAGGGAAACACCATATATTTT. This encodes CSVWTVEGNTIYF.

The rearrangement joins TRBV18 to TRBJ1-1; D call uncertain. Per the germline V gene, CDR1 is KGHSH and CDR2 is LQKENI. The CDR3 covers 14 residues. V was cut by 2 bases and J by 0 bases, with 7 bases left in between. The CDR3 region has the DNA TGTGCCAGCTCACCAGGGAACCTGAACACTGAAGCTTTCTTT. This encodes CASSPGNLNTEAFF.

This chain links TRBV9 with TRBJ1-3; D is unclear. Germline V gene data show CDR1 as SGDLS and CDR2 as YYNGEE. This CDR3 has 16 residues. V lost 3 bases to trimming and J lost 0 bases, with 13 bases between them. CDR3 sequence: CASSAGGLRSGNTIYF. DNA for the CDR3: TGTGCCAGCAGCGCCGGTGGACTTCGCTCTGGAAACACCATATATTTT.

This clone was detected once. V usage is TRBV19 and J usage is TRBJ1-5; TRBD1 aligns across 7 bases. V lost 6 bases to trimming and J lost 0 bases; unmatched junction nucleotides: 8. The CDR3 is 16 amino acids. Per germline, CDR1 LNHDA and CDR2 SQIVND (reference sequence). CDR3 in amino acids: CASSVQGRVSNQPQHF. The CDR3 DNA follows: TGTGCCAGTAGCGTACAGGGGAGGGTTAGCAATCAGCCCCAGCATTTT.